What follows are 8 T cell receptor beta chains derived from one specimen sequenced in a study of blood T cells in healthy people across ages. A second PCR, run for roughly 7 to 11 cycles, used a sample-barcoded 5' primer plus a J-beta primer mix. TCRdb processed the 5' RACE reads anew with MiXCR; each CDR3 protein has one entry. The table records fewer than 2,000,000 distinct CDR3 sequences, 30% to 35% of them present only once. The sample comprised blood. The receptor set was obtained from a woman under 40 in good health.

The V call is TRBV11-2, the J call TRBJ2-4; 11 bases align to TRBD2. V gave up 4 bases and J gave up 8 bases; unmatched junction bases: 7. This CDR3 is built from 15 residues. CDR1 is SGHAT, CDR2 FQNNGV, per germline. CDR3 nucleotides: TGTGCCAGCAGCTCTATAGCGGGAGGGATAGACATTCAGTACTTC. It codes for CASSSIAGGIDIQYF. Full variable domain (missing parts from reference TRBV11-2 and TRBJ2-4): EAGVAQSPRYKIIEKRQSVAFWCNPISGHATLYWYQQILGQGPKLLIQFQNNGVVDDSQLPKDRFSAERLKGVDSTLKIQPAKLEDSAVYLCASSSIAGGIDIQYFGAGTRLSVL.

This clonotype was recorded many times. CDR3 amino acids: CAISGQGGDNEQFF. The CDR3 bases are TGTGCCATCAGTGGCCAGGGGGGAGACAATGAGCAGTTCTTC. The chain is built from TRBV10-3 and TRBJ2-1; possibly TRBD1 for D (7 bases). Germline V gene data show CDR1 as ENHRY and CDR2 as SYGVKD. The CDR3 has 14 amino acids. V dropped 4 bases and J dropped 5 bases, with 12 bases sitting between them.

This clonotype came up a few times. The gene calls are TRBV4-2 and TRBJ1-3; D gene uncertain. From germline, CDR1 is LGHNA and CDR2 YNFKEQ. V was trimmed by 1 base and J by 8 bases, leaving 9 bases between them. The CDR3 totals 13 residues. As DNA, the CDR3 is TGTGCCAGCAGCCAAGTGGGAATGGACACCATATATTTT. It encodes CASSQVGMDTIYF.

This sequence joins TRBV6-4 and TRBJ2-7, with D hard to call. The CDR3 sequence is 12 residues long. Trimming stripped 6 bases from V and 2 bases from J, with 8 bases between. From germline, CDR1 is MRHNA and CDR2 SNTAGT. In nucleotides, the CDR3 is TGTGCCAGCAGACCCCTTGCCTACGAGCAGTACTTC. It is translated as CASRPLAYEQYF.

The rearrangement links TRBV30 to TRBJ2-1; 9 bases match TRBD2. V gave up 8 bases and J gave up 10 bases; unmatched junction bases: 12. The CDR3 extends over 13 amino acids. CDR1 and CDR2 from the germline V gene are GTSNPN and SVGIG (reference sequence). The CDR3 sequence: CAALGLAPREQFF. The CDR3 nucleotides are TGTGCCGCCCTGGGACTAGCCCCGCGGGAGCAGTTCTTC.

This clonotype was seen only a few times. The gene calls are TRBV7-9 and TRBJ2-5; D might be TRBD2 (6 bases). Germline V gene data show CDR1 as SEHNR and CDR2 as FQNEAQ (reference sequence). Trimming stripped 5 bases from V and 5 bases from J, with 21 bases between. The CDR3 length is 16 residues. In nucleotides, the CDR3 is TGTGCCAGCAGCGACGAAGGGACTCCGAAGGTCGAGACCCAGTACTTC. This sequence encodes CASSDEGTPKVETQYF.

CDR3 region: CASSPKYYGTDTQYF. The CDR3 DNA sequence: TGTGCCAGCAGCCCGAAGTATTATGGCACAGATACGCAGTATTTT. J is TRBJ2-3 and V is TRBV14, with unresolved D. This CDR3 has 15 amino acids. Trimming cost V 4 bases and J 1 base, with 12 bases left between them. Germline V gives CDR1 SGHDN, CDR2 FVKESK. The variable domain in full, with the rest retrieved from reference TRBV14 and TRBJ2-3, is EAGVTQFPSHSVIEKGQTVTLRCDPISGHDNLYWYRRVMGKEIKFLLHFVKESKQDESGMPNNRFLAERTGGTYSTLKVQPAELEDSGVYFCASSPKYYGTDTQYFGPGTRLTVL.

V usage is TRBV24-1 and J usage is TRBJ1-2, with 9 bases lining up with TRBD1. The junction had 4 bases not matched to a gene; V was cut back by 3 bases and J by 3 bases. In germline, CDR1 is KGHDR, CDR2 SFDVKD. The CDR3 runs to 15 residues. CDR3 nucleotides: TGTGCCACCAGTGATGGGGGACAGGGCGACTATGGCTACACCTTC. Protein sequence: CATSDGGQGDYGYTF.